This TCR beta chain derives from a study of OX40 agonist ivuxolimab in advanced cancers. Study observations and caveats: It was not determined which antigens were specifically recognized by the peripheral T cells that had undergone clonal expansion. Some nonresponders likewise displayed low normalized T-cell clonal expansion. Doses of 0.1 to 3.0 mg/kg were accompanied by clonal expansion of CD4+ and CD8+ blood T cells by week 6.

Germline V gene lookup returns CDR1 LNHNV and CDR2 YYDKDF (reference sequence). The CDR3 sequence is 14 residues long. V dropped 2 bases and J dropped 6; count of bases not matched to a gene: 3. The protocol was immunoSEQ multiplex PCR, while the TCRdb copy is restricted to in-frame clones and leaves out a portion. Among 40,000 to 50,000 clones, approximately 86% were seen once, and the ten largest hold over 10%. Exclusion of a patient followed from autoimmune disease history or systemic immunosuppression. This clone is a singleton in its sample. Its cognate antigen is unknown. Sequences were derived from CD4+ or CD8+ T cells sorted from blood, sampled in a trial of the OX40 agonist ivuxolimab. The receptor was isolated from an adult with an advanced solid tumor such as melanoma, head and neck, liver or kidney cancer. The chain couples TRBV15 to TRBJ2-1, with 8 nucleotides matching TRBD2. The CDR3 bases are TGTGCCACCAGCAGATCAGGGACTAGCAATGAGCAGTTCTTC. This translates into CATSRSGTSNEQFF.